A single sample is the source of the 23 T cell receptor beta chains below, sequenced in a study of blood T cells in healthy people across ages. The authors ran a second PCR of 7 to 11 cycles using a sample-barcoded 5' primer and a J-beta primer mix. TCRdb reprocessed the 5' RACE reads with MiXCR, giving one entry per CDR3 protein. This sample yields hundreds of thousands of distinct CDR3 sequences, of which around 49% are seen a single time; under 35% belongs to the top ten. Specimen: blood. The receptors were gathered from a woman aged 60-70 years in good health.

This sequence joins TRBV7-6 and TRBJ2-4; 7 bases fit TRBD1. The J call is in doubt because the DNA end fits TRBJ2-7 better. Per the germline V gene, CDR1 is SGHVS and CDR2 is FNYEAQ. The CDR3 totals 15 residues. The CDR3 region has the DNA TGTGCCAGCAGCCGACAGGGTCAGTTCAGTTACGAGCAGTACTTC. Protein sequence: CASSRQGQFSYEQYF.

This clonotype was seen a handful of times. The chain joins TRBV10-3 to TRBJ2-2; 8 bases match TRBD2. V lost 8 bases, J lost 7 bases, and 12 bases stayed unmatched. Looked up from germline, CDR1 is ENHRY and CDR2 is SYGVKD. The CDR3 contains 15 residues. CDR3: CAILLQAGGSGELFF. CDR3 sequence (DNA): TGTGCCATCTTACTCCAGGCGGGAGGAAGCGGGGAGCTGTTTTTT.

This clonotype has at least ten counts. This may arise from a read error, as a much more abundant clone is one base away. The chain links TRBV9 to TRBJ2-5, with D uncertain. CDR1 is SGDLS and CDR2 is YYNGEE in the germline V gene. The CDR3 loop spans 12 amino acids. The V gene lost 4 bases and the J gene lost 11 bases, with 15 bases spanning the gap. The CDR3 bases are TGTGCCAGCAGCCTCATGCGTGGTGAGCAGTACTTC. It codes for CASSLMRGEQYF. The whole variable domain, remainder taken from reference TRBV9 and TRBJ2-5, is DSGVTQTPKHLITATGQRVTLRCSPRSGDLSVYWYQQSLDQGLQFLIQYYNGEERAKGNILERFSAQQFPDLHSELNLSSLELGDSALYFCASSLMRGEQYFGPGTRLLVL.

The J gene is TRBJ2-5, the V gene TRBV20-1; no clear D. This CDR3 has 11 residues. The V gene's germline CDR1 is DFQATT and CDR2 SNEGSKA (reference sequence). V lost 8 bases and J 1 base, leaving 8 bases between the germline ends. CDR3 sequence (DNA): TGCAGTCCGGAAGCCCAAGAGACCCAGTACTTC. It codes for CSPEAQETQYF.

As DNA, the CDR3 is TGTGCCAGCAGCTTAGCGAAAGGATCCACTGGGGCCAACGTCCTGACTTTC. The encoded protein is CASSLAKGSTGANVLTF. The chain couples TRBV7-9 to TRBJ2-6; D is uncertain. The germline V and J ends were trimmed by 0 bases and 2 bases, with 11 bases remaining between them. CDR3 length: 17 amino acids. CDR1 is SEHNR and CDR2 is FQNEAQ in the germline V gene (reference sequence).

This clonotype was detected only a few times. The CDR3 coding sequence is TGCAGTGCTCTGACCGGGACCCACCTCTCGGACGAGCAGTACTTC. Its translation is CSALTGTHLSDEQYF. The J gene is TRBJ2-7, the V gene TRBV20-1, with D possibly called TRBD1 or TRBD2 (5 bases each). Germline V gives CDR1 DFQATT, CDR2 SNEGSKA (reference sequence). V lost 5 bases to trimming and J lost 5 bases, with 22 bases between them. CDR3 size: 15 residues.

This clonotype came up a few times. The gene calls are TRBV9 and TRBJ1-2; 11 bases are a match to TRBD1. The CDR3 contains 16 residues. Germline V gene data show CDR1 as SGDLS and CDR2 as YYNGEE. With 4 bases clipped from V and 4 bases from J, the junction kept 9 bases outside the gene matches. The DNA for the CDR3 is TGTGCCAGCAGCTCGAGGGGACAGGGGGGATCCTATGGCTACACCTTC. Amino acids: CASSSRGQGGSYGYTF.

Comments on this clonotype: Germline is not matched at one junction end, which may reflect a read error. This sequence joins TRBV7-2 and TRBJ2-3, with 7 nucleotides matching TRBD2. In germline, CDR1 is SGHTA, CDR2 FQGNSA. The CDR3 runs to 15 residues. Written as DNA, the CDR3 is TGTGCCTGCAGCTGGTCGGGAGGCTCCACAGATACGCAGTATTTT. Translated, it gives CACSWSGGSTDTQYF.

This chain joins TRBV2 and TRBJ1-6, with a tentative D call TRBD1 (5 bases). The germline V gene has CDR1 SNHLY and CDR2 FYNNEI. Trimming pared 3 bases from V and 10 bases from J, leaving 10 bases between. This CDR3 is 13 amino acids long. CDR3 in amino acids: CASSDRERSPLHF. CDR3 DNA: TGTGCCAGCAGTGACAGGGAAAGGTCACCCCTCCACTTT.

The sample holds one count of this clonotype. The chain links TRBV20-1 to TRBJ2-3, with D maybe TRBD2 (6 bases). CDR3 size: 15 residues. Germline V gene lookup returns CDR1 DFQATT and CDR2 SNEGSKA (reference sequence). The CDR3 region is CSAPTRDRETDTQYF. In nucleotides, the CDR3 is TGCAGCGCACCTACACGGGACCGGGAGACAGATACGCAGTATTTT.

The chain links TRBV7-2 to TRBJ1-2; no clear D gene. Germline CDR1 reads SGHTA; CDR2 reads FQGNSA. Trimming removed 2 bases at V and 0 bases at J, with 13 bases between. CDR3 length: 16 amino acids. CDR3 loop: CASSLMGYNTNYGYTF. For the CDR3, the DNA is TGTGCCAGCAGCTTAATGGGGTATAACACTAACTATGGCTACACCTTC.

This clonotype occurred a few times. The chain carries TRBV24-1 and TRBJ1-1; perhaps TRBD1 as D (5 bases). The germline V gene encodes CDR1 KGHDR and CDR2 SFDVKD. V dropped 5 bases and J dropped 1 base, with 10 bases sitting between them. This CDR3 has 14 residues. In nucleotides, the CDR3 is TGTGCCACCAGTGCAGACGGACAGAACACTGAAGCTTTCTTT. Encoded protein: CATSADGQNTEAFF.

This sequence joins TRBV7-8 and TRBJ2-5; 8 nucleotides match TRBD2. The germline gives CDR1 SGHVS, CDR2 FQNEAQ. Trimming cost V 1 base and J 1 base; bases outside gene matches: 8. This CDR3 is built from 17 residues. The DNA for the CDR3 is TGTGCCAGCAGCTTAGTCAGGCGCGGGGGGATCCAAGAGACCCAGTACTTC. As protein: CASSLVRRGGIQETQYF. Filled out from reference TRBV7-8 and TRBJ2-5, the complete variable domain reads GAGVSQSPRYKVAKRGQDVALRCDPISGHVSLFWYQQALGQGPEFLTYFQNEAQLDKSGLPSDRFFAERPEGSVSTLKIQRTQQEDSAVYLCASSLVRRGGIQETQYFGPGTRLLVL.

The rearrangement joins TRBV6-2 or TRBV6-3 to TRBJ2-3, with a weak D call TRBD2 (5 bases). V was trimmed by 5 bases and J by 6 bases, leaving 21 bases between them. The CDR3 is made up of 16 amino acids. Germline CDR1 and CDR2: MNHEY and SVGEGT. The CDR3 reads CASSSTASSWSDTQYF. In DNA form, the CDR3 reads TGTGCCAGCAGTAGCACGGCTAGCAGTTGGTCTGATACGCAGTATTTT.

The CDR3 region is CSAIPRGRNSYEQYF. The CDR3 DNA reads TGCAGTGCTATACCCCGGGGGCGAAACTCCTACGAGCAGTACTTC. The V call is TRBV20-1, the J call TRBJ2-7, with D perhaps matching TRBD1 or TRBD2 (6 bases each). The CDR3 is made up of 15 amino acids. Trimming stripped 4 bases from V and 0 bases from J, with 16 bases between. Germline CDR1 and CDR2: DFQATT and SNEGSKA (reference sequence).

This chain joins TRBV20-1 and TRBJ2-1; 13 positions match TRBD2. Trimming removed 5 bases from V and 0 bases from J; junction bases left unmatched: 7. The CDR3 is 17 amino acids. Germline assignment: CDR1 DFQATT and CDR2 SNEGSKA (reference sequence). The DNA for the CDR3 is TGCAGTGCTGACGGGACTAGCGGGACTCCCTCCTACAATGAGCAGTTCTTC. Protein product: CSADGTSGTPSYNEQFF.

J is TRBJ2-3 and V is TRBV7-2; D may correspond to TRBD1 or TRBD2 (5 bases each). V dropped 5 bases and J dropped 5 bases, with 17 bases sitting between them. Germline V gene sequence: CDR1 SGHTA, CDR2 FQGNSA. CDR3 size: 15 residues. The CDR3 DNA reads as TGTGCCAGCAGCCCGGGACGTTCAAGGGGAGATACGCAGTATTTT. The encoded protein is CASSPGRSRGDTQYF.

This chain uses TRBV7-8 with TRBJ2-1; the D gene is possibly TRBD1 (6 bases). Trimming removed 5 bases from V and 6 bases from J, with 20 bases in between. The CDR3 consists of 16 residues. Germline lookup yields CDR1 SGHVS and CDR2 FQNEAQ. CDR3 region: CASSAGVGAAGNEQFF. In nucleotides, the CDR3 is TGTGCCAGCAGCGCTGGTGTGGGGGCGGCCGGCAATGAGCAGTTCTTC.

The V call is TRBV30, the J call TRBJ2-5; TRBD2 agrees at 8 bases. After removal of 2 bases from V and 11 bases from J, the junction contained 10 bases not matched to a gene. There are 13 residues in the CDR3. Germline values: CDR1 GTSNPN, CDR2 SVGIG (reference sequence). In DNA form, the CDR3 reads TGTGCCTGGAGTAGCGGGAGAGGTGATGAGCAGTACTTC. This codes for CAWSSGRGDEQYF.

V and J are TRBV3-1 and TRBJ1-6; D is uncertain. V was clipped by 2 bases and J by 9 bases, with 11 bases between them. In germline, CDR1 is LGHDT, CDR2 YNNKEL (reference sequence). The CDR3 contains 14 residues. The CDR3 DNA is TGTGCCAGCAGCCAATGGAAGGGTGTTTCACCCCTCCACTTT. Protein: CASSQWKGVSPLHF. Based on the CDR3 plus reference TRBV3-1 and TRBJ1-6, the full variable domain is DTAVSQTPKYLVTQMGNDKSIKCEQNLGHDTMYWYKQDSKKFLKIMFSYNNKELIINETVPNRFSPKSPDKAHLNLHINSLELGDSAVYFCASSQWKGVSPLHFGNGTRLTVT.

The genes are TRBV18 and TRBJ1-6, with D possibly matching TRBD1 (6 bases). CDR3 length equals 14 residues. Germline assignment: CDR1 KGHSH and CDR2 LQKENI. Trimming took 3 bases from V and 4 from J, leaving 7 bases between them. CDR3 bases: TGTGCCAGCTCACCGGGACAATATAATTCACCCCTCCACTTT. It translates to CASSPGQYNSPLHF.

CDR3 sequence: CSASDARTFREKLFF. The CDR3 bases are TGCAGTGCCAGCGACGCTAGGACGTTTCGGGAAAAACTGTTTTTT. The rearrangement uses TRBV20-1 and TRBJ1-4; D gene ambiguous. The CDR3 runs to 15 residues. CDR1 DFQATT and CDR2 SNEGSKA come from the germline V gene (reference sequence). Trimming cost V 6 bases and J 8 bases, with 22 bases left between them.

This clonotype was counted a few times. The chain couples TRBV7-2 to TRBJ2-5, with 8 positions matching TRBD2. The CDR3 runs 16 residues. In germline, CDR1 is SGHTA, CDR2 FQGNSA. Trimming cost V 4 bases and J 1 base; bases outside gene matches: 8. The CDR3: CASSSRTSRPQETQYF. CDR3 bases: TGTGCCAGCAGCTCCAGGACTAGCCGGCCCCAAGAGACCCAGTACTTC. The full variable domain, its missing parts supplied by reference TRBV7-2 and TRBJ2-5, is GAGVSQSPSNKVTEKGKDVELRCDPISGHTALYWYRQSLGQGLEFLIYFQGNSAPDKSGLPSDRFSAERTGGSVSTLTIQRTQQEDSAVYLCASSSRTSRPQETQYFGPGTRLLVL.